This record concerns one T cell receptor beta chain sequence. Antigen: not known. Germline V CDR1 and CDR2: LGHNA, YSLEER. This CDR3 has 16 residues. Trimming pared 0 bases from V and 3 bases from J, leaving 12 bases between. This record belongs to a study of beta chain features in type 1 diabetes. Reverse transcription of all isolated RNA meant that expressed TCRB transcripts were sequenced. Repertoires were generated with immunoSEQ multiplex PCR, while TCRdb's copy carries only in-frame clones and drops some. This table holds 500,000 to 800,000 clones, roughly 12% found once. The study, taken as a whole, reports: Shortening of TCRB CDR3s, moderate but significant, appeared in all four CD4+ subsets of Type 1 diabetes patients.

Sequenced material: naive CD4+ T cells from blood. The receptor comes from a man younger than 40 with type 1 diabetes. The chain has TRBV4-3 and TRBJ2-1; D gene unclear. CDR3 protein: CASSQDRFVLYNEQFF. CDR3 DNA sequence: TGCGCCAGCAGCCAAGATAGGTTTGTACTCTACAATGAGCAGTTCTTC.